Here is one T cell receptor beta chain with its context. Other DNA sequences in the sample encode the same CDR3. The data are from a study of blood T cell repertoires in COVID-19. The wider study: The samples span acute and convalescent COVID-19 from the United States, Italy and Spain.

Germline CDR1 is KGHSH and CDR2 is LQKENI. The CDR3 totals 13 residues. Deletions cut 0 bases from V and 3 bases from J, with 5 bases between. The assay was immunoSEQ multiplex PCR, and TCRdb's table has in-frame clones only and misses some. The table includes about 80,000 clones, over 75% detected once. The chain couples TRBV18 to TRBJ1-1; D remains ambiguous. Material: peripheral blood. The TCR originated in a man at least 80 years old with acute or convalescent COVID-19. The CDR3 loop is CASSPPGDTEAFF. The CDR3 nucleotides are TGTGCCAGCTCACCACCCGGGGACACTGAAGCTTTCTTT.